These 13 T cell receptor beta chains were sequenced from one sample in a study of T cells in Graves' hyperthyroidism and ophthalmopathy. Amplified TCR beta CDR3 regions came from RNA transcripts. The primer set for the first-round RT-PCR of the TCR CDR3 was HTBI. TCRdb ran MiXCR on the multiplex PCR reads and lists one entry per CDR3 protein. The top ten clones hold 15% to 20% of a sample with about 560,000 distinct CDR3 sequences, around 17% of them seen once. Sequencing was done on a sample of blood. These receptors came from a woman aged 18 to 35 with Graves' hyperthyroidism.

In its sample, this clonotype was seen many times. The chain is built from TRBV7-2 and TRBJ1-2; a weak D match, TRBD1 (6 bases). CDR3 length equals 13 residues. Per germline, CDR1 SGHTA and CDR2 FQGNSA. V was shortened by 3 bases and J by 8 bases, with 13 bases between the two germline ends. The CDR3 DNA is TGTGCCAGCAGCTTCAGGGACACAAGGGGCTACACCTTC. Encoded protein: CASSFRDTRGYTF.

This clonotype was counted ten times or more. CDR3 nucleotide sequence: TGTGCCAGCAGCCCGACCCGACGCGGTAATCAGCCCCAGCATTTT. It codes for CASSPTRRGNQPQHF. The chain employs TRBV12-3 or TRBV12-4 and TRBJ1-5; D gene unclear. This CDR3 comprises 15 residues. The V gene lost 6 bases and the J gene lost 4 bases, with 16 bases spanning the gap.

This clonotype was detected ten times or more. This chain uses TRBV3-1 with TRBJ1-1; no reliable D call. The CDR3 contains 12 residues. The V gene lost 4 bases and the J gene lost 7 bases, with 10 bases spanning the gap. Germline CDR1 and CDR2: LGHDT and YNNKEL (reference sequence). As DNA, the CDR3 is TGTGCCAGCAGCCTCGCCCGGAGTGAAGCTTTCTTT. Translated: CASSLARSEAFF. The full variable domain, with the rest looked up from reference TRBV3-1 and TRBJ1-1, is DTAVSQTPKYLVTQMGNDKSIKCEQNLGHDTMYWYKQDSKKFLKIMFSYNNKELIINETVPNRFSPKSPDKAHLNLHINSLELGDSAVYFCASSLARSEAFFGQGTRLTVV.

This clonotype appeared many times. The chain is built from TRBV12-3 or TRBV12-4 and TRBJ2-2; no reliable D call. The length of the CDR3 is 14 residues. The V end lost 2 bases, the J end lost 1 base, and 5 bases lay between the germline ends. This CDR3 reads CASSLPLNTGELFF. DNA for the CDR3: TGTGCCAGCAGTTTACCACTGAACACCGGGGAGCTGTTTTTT.

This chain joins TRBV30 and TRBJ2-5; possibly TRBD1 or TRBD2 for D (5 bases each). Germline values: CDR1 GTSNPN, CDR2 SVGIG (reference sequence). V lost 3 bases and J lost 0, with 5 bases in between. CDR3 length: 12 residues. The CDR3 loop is CAWRGDQETQYF. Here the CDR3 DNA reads TGTGCCTGGAGGGGGGACCAAGAGACCCAGTACTTC.

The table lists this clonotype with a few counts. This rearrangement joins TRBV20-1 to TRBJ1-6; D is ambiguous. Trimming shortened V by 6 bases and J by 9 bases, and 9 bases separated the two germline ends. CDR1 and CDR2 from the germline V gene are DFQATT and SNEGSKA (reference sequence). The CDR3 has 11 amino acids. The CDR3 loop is CSAELGSPLHF. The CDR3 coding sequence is TGCAGTGCGGAATTGGGTTCACCCCTCCACTTT.

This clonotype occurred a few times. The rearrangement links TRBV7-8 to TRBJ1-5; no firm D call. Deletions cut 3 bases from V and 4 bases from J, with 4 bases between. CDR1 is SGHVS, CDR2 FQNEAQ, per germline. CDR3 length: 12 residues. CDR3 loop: CASSFANQPQHF. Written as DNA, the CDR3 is TGTGCCAGCAGCTTCGCAAATCAGCCCCAGCATTTT.

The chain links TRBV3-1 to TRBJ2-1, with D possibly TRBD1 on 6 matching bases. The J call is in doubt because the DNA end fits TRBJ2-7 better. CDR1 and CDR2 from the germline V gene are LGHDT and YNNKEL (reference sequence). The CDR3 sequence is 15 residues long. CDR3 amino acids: CASSLEGELDNEQYF. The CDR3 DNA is TGTGCCAGCAGCCTCGAGGGGGAACTTGACAATGAGCAGTACTTC.

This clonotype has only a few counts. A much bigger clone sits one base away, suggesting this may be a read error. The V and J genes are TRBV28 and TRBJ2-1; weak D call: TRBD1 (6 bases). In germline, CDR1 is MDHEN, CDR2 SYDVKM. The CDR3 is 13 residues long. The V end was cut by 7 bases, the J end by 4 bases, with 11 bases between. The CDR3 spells CASTGDTYNEQFF. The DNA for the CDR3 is TGTGCCAGCACCGGGGACACTTACAATGAGCAGTTCTTC.

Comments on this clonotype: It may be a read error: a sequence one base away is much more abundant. The CDR3 is CASSEGDPGELFF. The CDR3, as DNA: TGTGCCAGCAGTGAAGGGGACCCCGGGGAGCTGTTTTTT. The V call is TRBV6-1, the J call TRBJ2-2; the D gene could be TRBD1 or TRBD2 (5 bases each). V lost 1 base and J 6 bases, leaving 6 bases between the germline ends. Germline-derived CDR1 and CDR2 are MNHNS and SASEGT. The CDR3 has 13 residues.

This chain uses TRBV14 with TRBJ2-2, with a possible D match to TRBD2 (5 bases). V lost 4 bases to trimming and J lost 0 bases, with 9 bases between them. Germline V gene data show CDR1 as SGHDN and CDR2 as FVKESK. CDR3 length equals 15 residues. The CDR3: CASSLGGPNTGELFF. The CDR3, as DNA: TGTGCCAGCAGCCTTGGAGGCCCGAACACCGGGGAGCTGTTTTTT. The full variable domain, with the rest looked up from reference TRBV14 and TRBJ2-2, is EAGVTQFPSHSVIEKGQTVTLRCDPISGHDNLYWYRRVMGKEIKFLLHFVKESKQDESGMPNNRFLAERTGGTYSTLKVQPAELEDSGVYFCASSLGGPNTGELFFGEGSRLTVL.

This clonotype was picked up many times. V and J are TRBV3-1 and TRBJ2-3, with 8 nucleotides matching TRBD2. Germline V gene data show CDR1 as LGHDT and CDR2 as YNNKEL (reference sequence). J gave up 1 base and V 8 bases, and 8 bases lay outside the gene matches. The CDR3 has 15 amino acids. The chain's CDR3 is CASGLAGFRTDTQYF. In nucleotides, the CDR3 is TGTGCCAGCGGGCTAGCGGGCTTTCGCACAGATACGCAGTATTTT.

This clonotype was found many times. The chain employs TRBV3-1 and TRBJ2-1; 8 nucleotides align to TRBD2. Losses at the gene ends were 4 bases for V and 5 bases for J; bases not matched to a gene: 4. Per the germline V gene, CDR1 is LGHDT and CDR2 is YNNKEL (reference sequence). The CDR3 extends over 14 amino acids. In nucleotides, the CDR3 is TGTGCCAGCAGCCGAGGTAGCGGGGACAATGAGCAGTTCTTC. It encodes CASSRGSGDNEQFF.